Shown below are 5 T cell receptor beta chains from a single sample sequenced in a study of long-term antiretroviral therapy in people with HIV. Researchers ran immunoSEQ v3.0 at survey level. Clones were sequenced by immunoSEQ multiplex PCR, and TCRdb holds only the in-frame ones, with some missing. This sample has tens of thousands of clones, with 90% to 95% found just once. The material was unsorted PBMCs, obtained 3.7 years after starting antiretroviral therapy. Every receptor here comes from a woman in her 50s with HIV.

The V gene is TRBV9, the J gene TRBJ2-3, with D maybe TRBD2 (6 bases). Germline V CDR1 and CDR2: SGDLS, YYNGEE. This CDR3 is 15 amino acids long. The V gene lost 2 bases and the J gene lost 0 bases, with 10 bases spanning the gap. The CDR3 loop reads CASSVRGTSTDTQYF. The CDR3, as DNA: TGTGCCAGCAGCGTCCGGGGGACCAGCACAGATACGCAGTATTTT.

The CDR3 region has the DNA TGCGCCAGCAGCCTTCGTGTTAGCGGGGGGCAGGAGACCCAGTACTTC. Translating gives CASSLRVSGGQETQYF. The V call is TRBV5-1, the J call TRBJ2-5, with 10 bases that match TRBD2. Losses at the gene ends were 4 bases for V and 5 bases for J; bases not matched to a gene: 11. The CDR3 has 16 residues. Germline lookup yields CDR1 SGHRS and CDR2 YFSETQ. Using reference TRBV5-1 and TRBJ2-5 for the parts outside the CDR3, the full variable domain is KAGVTQTPRYLIKTRGQQVTLSCSPISGHRSVSWYQQTPGQGLQFLFEYFSETQRNKGNFPGRFSGRQFSNSRSEMNVSTLELGDSALYLCASSLRVSGGQETQYFGPGTRLLVL.

DNA of the CDR3: TGTGCCACCGGACCTGAAAATCAGCCCCAGCATTTT. It translates to CATGPENQPQHF. The rearrangement links TRBV10-3 to TRBJ1-5; D gene uncertain. Germline CDR1 reads ENHRY; CDR2 reads SYGVKD. CDR3 length equals 12 residues. V lost 10 bases, J lost 4 bases, and 11 bases lay in between.

CDR3 nucleotide sequence: TGTGCCAGCAGCTTAGGGGGGCAGGCCTATGGCTACACCTTC. It translates to CASSLGGQAYGYTF. This chain connects TRBV7-8 to TRBJ1-2; TRBD1 might be the D (6 bases). V was trimmed by 1 base and J by 4 bases, leaving 10 bases between them. CDR1 SGHVS and CDR2 FQNEAQ come from the germline V gene. The length of the CDR3 is 14 residues.

This clone was detected a few times. The chain uses TRBV9 and TRBJ2-2; possible D gene TRBD2, 5 bases. V lost 1 base and J lost 2, with 12 bases in between. The germline gives CDR1 SGDLS, CDR2 YYNGEE. The CDR3 runs to 16 residues. Here the CDR3 reads CASSVKSGINTGELFF. The CDR3 DNA reads as TGTGCCAGCAGCGTAAAGTCCGGGATCAACACCGGGGAGCTGTTTTTT.